The sequence of this T cell receptor beta chain was determined in a study of T cells in Graves' hyperthyroidism and ophthalmopathy. At the level of the study: Peripheral blood collection took place at initial diagnosis, before any treatment. Notes on the study in general: With a median lead of 6.5 months before onset, the model predicted ophthalmopathy.

It was RNA transcripts that yielded the amplified TCR beta CDR3 regions. The HTBI primer set served for first-round RT-PCR of the TCR CDR3. One entry per CDR3 protein, called by TCRdb with MiXCR from the multiplex PCR reads. This table holds roughly 400,000 distinct CDR3 sequences, more than 15% found once. PBMCs were obtained from approximately 10 ml fresh peripheral blood. On this clonotype itself: Its target is not known.

The CDR3 sequence is 24 residues long. From germline, CDR1 is SGHAT and CDR2 FQNNGV. With 4 bases clipped from V and 0 bases from J, the junction kept 21 bases outside the gene matches. The source is a woman aged 18-29 years with Graves' hyperthyroidism that later progressed to Graves' ophthalmopathy. The chain employs TRBV11-2 and TRBJ2-2; 15 bases agree with TRBD2. Material for sequencing was blood. CDR3 protein: CASSSWTVTGLAGGTGANTGELFF. The CDR3 DNA reads as TGTGCCAGCAGCTCTTGGACAGTTACGGGACTAGCGGGAGGAACTGGTGCGAACACCGGGGAGCTGTTTTTT.